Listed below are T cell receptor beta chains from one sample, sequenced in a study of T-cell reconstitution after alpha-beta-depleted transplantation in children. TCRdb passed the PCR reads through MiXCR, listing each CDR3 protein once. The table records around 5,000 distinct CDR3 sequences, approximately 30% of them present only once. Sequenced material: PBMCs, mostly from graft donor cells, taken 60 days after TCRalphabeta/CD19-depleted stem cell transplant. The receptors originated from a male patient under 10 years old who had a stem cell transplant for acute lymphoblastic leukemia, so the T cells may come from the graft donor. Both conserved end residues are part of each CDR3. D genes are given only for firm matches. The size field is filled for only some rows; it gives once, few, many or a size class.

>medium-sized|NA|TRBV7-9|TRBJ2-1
CASVTSRGQAKNEQFF
TGTGCCAGCGTAACGTCGAGGGGTCAGGCCAAGAATGAGCAGTTCTTC
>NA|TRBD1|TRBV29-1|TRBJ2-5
CSVDTPGQGTGFQETQYF
TGCAGCGTTGACACTCCGGGACAGGGGACTGGCTTCCAAGAGACCCAGTACTTC
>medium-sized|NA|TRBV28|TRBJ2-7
CASSIPPYEQYF
TGTGCCAGCAGTATCCCCCCTTACGAGCAGTACTTC
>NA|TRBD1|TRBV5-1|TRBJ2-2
CASSSTGKDTGELFF
TGCGCCAGCAGCTCGACAGGGAAGGATACCGGGGAGCTGTTTTTT
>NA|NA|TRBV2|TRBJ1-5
CASRKGTRHF
TGTGCCAGCAGGAAAGGGACACGTCATTTT
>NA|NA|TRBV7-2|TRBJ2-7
CASSSGTFYEQYF
TGTGCCAGCAGCTCCGGGACTTTCTACGAGCAGTACTTC
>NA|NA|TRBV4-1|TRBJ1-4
CASSQDIDSLNEKLFF
TGCGCCAGCAGCCAAGATATCGACAGCCTTAATGAAAAACTGTTTTTT
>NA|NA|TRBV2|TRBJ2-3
CTICFPPNIADTQYF
TGTACCATCTGTTTTCCCCCCAACATCGCAGATACGCAGTATTTT
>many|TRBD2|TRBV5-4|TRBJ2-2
CASSLDLVEMGLNTGELFF
TGTGCCAGCAGCTTGGACCTGGTGGAGATGGGACTAAACACCGGGGAGCTGTTTTTT
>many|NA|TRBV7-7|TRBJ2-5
CASSPDMGETQYF
TGTGCCAGCAGCCCGGACATGGGGGAGACCCAGTACTTC
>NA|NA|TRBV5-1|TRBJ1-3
CASSFRDSGNTIYF
TGCGCCAGCAGCTTCCGAGACTCTGGAAACACCATATATTTT
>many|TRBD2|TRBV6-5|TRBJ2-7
CASSYSKEGLGYEQYF
TGTGCCAGCAGTTACTCGAAGGAGGGACTAGGCTACGAGCAGTACTTC
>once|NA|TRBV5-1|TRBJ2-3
CASSLEGQGLTTDTQYF
TGCGCCAGCAGCTTGGAAGGGCAGGGGTTGACGACAGATACGCAGTATTTT
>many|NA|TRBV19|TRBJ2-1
CASRLTEFYNEQFF
TGTGCCAGTAGGCTAACAGAATTCTACAATGAGCAGTTCTTC
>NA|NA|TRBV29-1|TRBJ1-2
CSVEEGGYGYTF
TGCAGCGTTGAAGAGGGGGGCTATGGCTACACCTTC
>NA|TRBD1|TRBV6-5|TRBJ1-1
CASSGQGAEAFF
TGTGCCAGCAGCGGACAGGGGGCTGAAGCTTTCTTT
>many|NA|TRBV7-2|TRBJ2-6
CASSFRGAGANVLTF
TGTGCCAGCAGCTTCAGGGGGGCTGGGGCCAACGTCCTGACTTTC
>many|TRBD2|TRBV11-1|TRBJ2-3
CASSPTVSGRGRVTDTQYF
TGTGCCAGCAGCCCGACAGTTAGCGGCCGAGGGAGGGTCACAGATACGCAGTATTTT
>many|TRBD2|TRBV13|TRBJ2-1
CASSFSSGYNEQFF
TGTGCCAGCAGCTTTAGTAGCGGGTACAATGAGCAGTTCTTC
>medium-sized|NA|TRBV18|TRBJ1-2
CASSPRGKHASYGYTF
TGTGCCAGCTCACCACGTGGGAAGCATGCTAGTTATGGCTACACCTTC
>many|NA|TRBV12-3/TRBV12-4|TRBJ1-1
CASTILPVNTEAFF
TGTGCCAGCACCATCCTTCCTGTAAACACTGAAGCTTTCTTT
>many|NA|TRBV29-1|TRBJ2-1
CSVEENEQFF
TGCAGCGTTGAAGAAAATGAGCAGTTCTTC
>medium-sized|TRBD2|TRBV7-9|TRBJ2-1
CASRTGGSYNEQFF
TGTGCCAGCAGGACGGGAGGTTCCTACAATGAGCAGTTCTTC
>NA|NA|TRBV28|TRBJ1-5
CASSLRGPNQPQHF
TGTGCCAGCAGTTTACGGGGCCCCAATCAGCCCCAGCATTTT
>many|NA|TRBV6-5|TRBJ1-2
CASRGQLGYTF
TGTGCCAGCAGGGGGCAGCTTGGCTACACCTTC
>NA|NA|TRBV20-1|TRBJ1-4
CSASIPGPLSEKLFF
TGCAGTGCTTCAATCCCGGGACCGCTGTCGGAAAAACTGTTTTTT
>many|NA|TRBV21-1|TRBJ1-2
CASGRQGCSPHYGYTF
TGTGCCAGCGGCCGACAGGGGTGTTCCCCCCACTATGGCTACACCTTC